The 20 T cell receptor beta chains below were found in one sample sequenced in a study of T cell responses to AZD1222 COVID-19 vaccine. The data were produced by immunoSEQ multiplex PCR, yet TCRdb's version contains in-frame clones alone and is incomplete. Of about 110,000 clones listed, about 85% are singletons. Specimen: peripheral blood, collected on day 0 of AZD1222 vaccination. The source of these receptors is an adult in good health.

The chain has TRBV20-1 and TRBJ2-5; D is uncertain. This CDR3 region has 10 residues. Germline V gives CDR1 DFQATT, CDR2 SNEGSKA (reference sequence). V was cut by 3 bases and J by 1 base, with 0 bases left in between. CDR3 DNA: TGCAGTGCTAGCCAAGAGACCCAGTACTTC. Protein sequence: CSASQETQYF.

V and J are TRBV7-9 and TRBJ2-7; 7 nucleotides match TRBD2. There are 14 residues in the CDR3. V lost 5 bases, J lost 1 base, and 5 bases stayed unmatched. The germline CDR1 and CDR2 sequences are SEHNR and FQNEAQ (reference sequence). CDR3 sequence reads: CASSPSGGSYEQYF. CDR3 in DNA: TGTGCCAGCAGCCCCTCGGGGGGATCCTACGAGCAGTACTTC.

The rearrangement links TRBV19 to TRBJ2-3, with TRBD2 matching 11 bases. The CDR3 runs to 17 residues. Trimming removed 4 bases from V and 6 bases from J; junction bases left unmatched: 12. In germline, CDR1 is LNHDA, CDR2 SQIVND (reference sequence). CDR3 residues: CASSRTSGSVLSDTQYF. Written as DNA, the CDR3 is TGTGCCAGTAGTAGAACTAGCGGGAGTGTTCTTTCCGATACGCAGTATTTT. Filled out from reference TRBV19 and TRBJ2-3, the complete variable domain reads DGGITQSPKYLFRKEGQNVTLSCEQNLNHDAMYWYRQDPGQGLRLIYYSQIVNDFQKGDIAEGYSVSREKKESFPLTVTSAQKNPTAFYLCASSRTSGSVLSDTQYFGPGTRLTVL.

This rearrangement joins TRBV5-1 to TRBJ2-2; a weak D match, TRBD2 (5 bases). The CDR3 is 15 residues long. The germline gives CDR1 SGHRS, CDR2 YFSETQ. V was cut by 2 bases and J by 4 bases, with 12 bases left in between. The CDR3 nucleotides are TGCGCCAGCAGCTTAAGGACTGGCCTCACCGGGGAGCTGTTTTTT. Amino acid sequence: CASSLRTGLTGELFF. Full variable domain (missing parts from reference TRBV5-1 and TRBJ2-2): KAGVTQTPRYLIKTRGQQVTLSCSPISGHRSVSWYQQTPGQGLQFLFEYFSETQRNKGNFPGRFSGRQFSNSRSEMNVSTLELGDSALYLCASSLRTGLTGELFFGEGSRLTVL.

J is TRBJ1-5 and V is TRBV6-5; tentative D call: TRBD1 (5 bases). Germline V gene sequence: CDR1 MNHEY, CDR2 SVGAGI. The CDR3 has 15 residues. The V gene lost 6 bases and the J gene lost 2 bases, with 14 bases spanning the gap. CDR3 protein: CASSQTAQGNQPQHF. CDR3 DNA sequence: TGTGCCAGCAGCCAGACAGCCCAGGGCAATCAGCCCCAGCATTTT.

This clone was counted a single time. The rearrangement uses TRBV28 and TRBJ2-7, with 8 nucleotides matching TRBD2. Per the germline V gene, CDR1 is MDHEN and CDR2 is SYDVKM. V lost 5 bases and J lost 5; bases outside the gene matches: 5. CDR3 length: 13 residues. The CDR3 here is CASSRFSGNEQYF. The CDR3 DNA reads TGTGCCAGCAGTCGGTTTAGCGGGAACGAGCAGTACTTC.

The J gene is TRBJ2-3, the V gene TRBV3-1 (or the pseudogene TRBV3-2), with D possibly TRBD2 on 7 matching bases. Germline loops: CDR1 LGHDT, CDR2 YNNKEL (reference sequence). The V gene lost 2 bases and the J gene lost 5 bases, with 23 bases spanning the gap. The CDR3 has 18 residues. The CDR3 coding sequence is TGTGCCAGCAGCCAACCATCCTTTTTTCGGGGGGCGGTAGATACGCAGTATTTT. This encodes CASSQPSFFRGAVDTQYF.

The DNA for the CDR3 is TGCGCCAGCAGCTCCGACAGGGGAAATGGCTACACCTTC. Amino acids: CASSSDRGNGYTF. The chain carries TRBV10-1 and TRBJ1-2; TRBD1 agrees at 8 bases. Losses at the gene ends were 6 bases for V and 6 bases for J; bases not matched to a gene: 6. This CDR3 is built from 13 residues. Germline V gene sequence: CDR1 WNHNN, CDR2 SYGVQD (reference sequence).

CDR3 coding DNA: TGTGCCAGCAGTGAATCTAACATCCCGGGTCCTGGAAACACCATATATTTT. Translated, it gives CASSESNIPGPGNTIYF. The gene calls are TRBV28 and TRBJ1-3; D not certain. The CDR3 extends over 17 amino acids. The V end lost 5 bases, the J end lost 2 bases, and 19 bases lay between the germline ends. Germline V gives CDR1 MDHEN, CDR2 SYDVKM.

The chain combines TRBV3-1 (or the pseudogene TRBV3-2) with TRBJ2-7; D unresolved. V lost 0 bases and J 2 bases, leaving 5 bases between the germline ends. The CDR3 runs 13 residues. Germline lookup yields CDR1 LGHDT and CDR2 YNNKEL (reference sequence). DNA for the CDR3: TGTGCCAGCAGCCAAGAGACTGCCTACGAGCAGTACTTC. Its translation is CASSQETAYEQYF.

V and J are TRBV19 and TRBJ1-4; D is possibly TRBD1 (6 bases). Germline CDR1 and CDR2: LNHDA and SQIVND (reference sequence). V gave up 3 bases and J gave up 7 bases, with 9 bases separating them. This CDR3 is built from 13 residues. DNA for the CDR3: TGTGCCAGTAGTATTTCCAGGGGTGAAAAACTGTTTTTT. It translates to CASSISRGEKLFF.

This chain links TRBV7-3 with TRBJ1-5; TRBD1 might be the D (5 bases). CDR3 length: 15 residues. V was pared by 1 base and J by 8 bases, with 15 bases between. Germline V lookup: CDR1 SGHTA, CDR2 FQGTGA. DNA for the CDR3: TGTGCCAGCAGCTTAAGTGGGGGGACGGTAGAGCCCCAGCATTTT. Translating gives CASSLSGGTVEPQHF.

The V call is TRBV4-3, the J call TRBJ1-2; 7 bases are a match to TRBD1. Germline assignment: CDR1 LGHNA and CDR2 YSLEER. V trimming: 4 bases; J trimming: 5 bases; junction bases outside the gene matches: 16. The length of the CDR3 is 17 residues. The CDR3 coding sequence is TGCGCCAGCAGCCCTTATGCCGGGGGACAGTTTCCTTATGGCTACACCTTC. This encodes CASSPYAGGQFPYGYTF.

Regarding this clone: A read error may account for a junction end that differs from germline. This chain links TRBV4-2 with TRBJ2-3; 9 nucleotides align to TRBD2. The CDR3 is 15 amino acids. Germline V gene lookup returns CDR1 LGHNA and CDR2 YNFKEQ. The CDR3 DNA sequence: TGTGCCAGCAGCCAAGATGGAGGTGATAGCGGGGGCCCTATTTTT. Translated, it gives CASSQDGGDSGGPIF.

The chain combines TRBV29-1 with TRBJ1-4, with D perhaps TRBD1 (6 bases). CDR1 is SQVTM and CDR2 is ANQGSEA in the germline V gene. This CDR3 has 15 residues. V lost 6 bases to trimming and J lost 0 bases, with 14 bases between them. The CDR3: CSVGALGATNEKLFF. The CDR3 DNA reads as TGCAGCGTGGGGGCCTTGGGGGCAACTAATGAAAAACTGTTTTTT. Combining the CDR3 with reference TRBV29-1 and TRBJ1-4 gives the whole variable domain SAVISQKPSRDICQRGTSLTIQCQVDSQVTMMFWYRQQPGQSLTLIATANQGSEATYESGFVIDKFPISRPNLTFSTLTVSNMSPEDSSIYLCSVGALGATNEKLFFGSGTQLSVL.

The chain has TRBV7-3 and TRBJ2-2, with D uncertain. Germline V gene sequence: CDR1 SGHTA, CDR2 FQGTGA. The germline V and J ends were trimmed by 2 bases and 0 bases, with 4 bases remaining between them. The CDR3 is 14 residues long. The CDR3 protein is CASSLFSNTGELFF. CDR3 coding DNA: TGTGCCAGCAGCTTATTTTCGAACACCGGGGAGCTGTTTTTT.

V and J are TRBV6-4 and TRBJ1-1; D is ambiguous. This CDR3 spans 13 amino acids. In germline, CDR1 is MRHNA, CDR2 SNTAGT. V lost 1 base and J 1 base, leaving 4 bases between the germline ends. CDR3 DNA sequence: TGTGCCAGCAGTGACTTCGAGAACACTGAAGCTTTCTTT. It yields the protein CASSDFENTEAFF.

This CDR3 reads CASSSQGRHTGELFF. CDR3 DNA: TGCGCCAGCAGCTCACAGGGGCGACACACCGGGGAGCTGTTTTTT. The rearrangement links TRBV5-1 to TRBJ2-2; 7 bases align to TRBD1. Germline V gene lookup returns CDR1 SGHRS and CDR2 YFSETQ. Trimming removed 3 bases from V and 3 bases from J; junction bases left unmatched: 5. The CDR3 runs to 15 residues. The variable domain in full, with the rest retrieved from reference TRBV5-1 and TRBJ2-2, is KAGVTQTPRYLIKTRGQQVTLSCSPISGHRSVSWYQQTPGQGLQFLFEYFSETQRNKGNFPGRFSGRQFSNSRSEMNVSTLELGDSALYLCASSSQGRHTGELFFGEGSRLTVL.

The rearrangement links TRBV28 to TRBJ2-7, with 12 bases lining up with TRBD2. V lost 5 bases and J lost 4; bases outside the gene matches: 3. This CDR3 has 14 amino acids. Germline CDR1 MDHEN, CDR2 SYDVKM. This CDR3 is CASSPGLAGYEQYF. CDR3 nucleotide sequence: TGTGCCAGCAGTCCGGGACTAGCGGGTTACGAGCAGTACTTC.

The rearrangement joins TRBV3-1 (or the pseudogene TRBV3-2) to TRBJ1-2; 8 bases are shared with TRBD1. This CDR3 region has 15 residues. Germline-derived CDR1 and CDR2 are LGHDT and YNNKEL (reference sequence). Unmatched junction bases numbered 5, after V lost 3 bases and J lost 2 bases. CDR3 loop: CASSHYRTGNYGYTF. The CDR3 DNA follows: TGTGCCAGCAGCCACTACCGGACAGGGAACTATGGCTACACCTTC.